This T cell receptor (beta chain) emerged from a study of T cells in Graves' hyperthyroidism and ophthalmopathy. Graves' hyperthyroidism is called stable when ophthalmopathy does not progress within 18 months. Newly diagnosed hyperthyroidism patients aged 18 to 65 years had disease lasting under 2 months. A roughly 9.3 ml volume of fresh peripheral blood provided the PBMCs. TCR beta CDR3 regions were amplified from RNA. During a first-round RT-PCR of the TCR CDR3, the HTBI primer set was used. TCRdb recomputed calls from the multiplex PCR reads with MiXCR, one row per CDR3 protein. The repertoire holds under 650,000 distinct CDR3 sequences, with 15% to 20% as singletons. Sequencing used blood. The clonotype originates from a woman in her thirties with Graves' hyperthyroidism.

The CDR3 nucleotides read TGTGCCAGTAGTATAGAGCTACAGGTATACGAGCAGTACTTC. The encoded protein is CASSIELQVYEQYF. The rearrangement uses TRBV19 and TRBJ2-7; D is perhaps TRBD1 (5 bases). CDR1 is LNHDA and CDR2 is SQIVND in the germline V gene (reference sequence). The CDR3 contains 14 residues. V lost 0 bases and J lost 4, with 10 bases in between. The full variable domain, rest sourced from reference TRBV19 and TRBJ2-7, is DGGITQSPKYLFRKEGQNVTLSCEQNLNHDAMYWYRQDPGQGLRLIYYSQIVNDFQKGDIAEGYSVSREKKESFPLTVTSAQKNPTAFYLCASSIELQVYEQYFGPGTRLTVT.